This TCR beta chain was documented in a study of blood T cells in healthy people across ages. Study results and caveats: Estimates of diversity drawn from one million T cells were considered underestimates.

In regard to this clonotype: Antigen unknown.

Germline assignment: CDR1 SEHNR and CDR2 FQNEAQ (reference sequence). Between the trimmed V and J ends, which lost 6 bases and 2 bases, there was a span of 16 bases. The CDR3 consists of 16 residues. Alongside a J-beta primer mix, a sample-barcoded 5' primer served in a second PCR lasting roughly 6 to 12 cycles. TCRdb re-analysed the 5' RACE reads in MiXCR, keeping a single row per CDR3 protein. Among roughly 1.5 million distinct CDR3 sequences listed, around 40% were seen once. The chain links TRBV7-9 to TRBJ2-2; D is perhaps TRBD2 (6 bases). The TCR was taken from a woman between 18 and 30 years old in good health. Sample: blood. CDR3 amino acids: CASRLLRLDNTGELFF. The CDR3 DNA is TGTGCCAGCAGGCTTCTCCGACTAGATAACACCGGGGAGCTGTTTTTT.